The sequence of this T cell receptor beta chain was determined in a study of T-cell reconstitution after alpha-beta-depleted transplantation in children. On this clonotype itself: Its specificity is unknown.

Overall study results and limits: Surviving recipient T cells and intrathymic progenitors accounted for some patients' high TCRbeta diversity at day 60. Several hundred expanded graft clones reportedly gave rise to the alpha-beta T cells present about two months after transplant. Most T-cell counts and diversity one year after the transplant came from T cells that were newly produced.

Germline V lookup: CDR1 DFQATT, CDR2 SNEGSKA (reference sequence). V was shortened by 0 bases and J by 18 bases, with 18 bases between the two germline ends. The length of the CDR3 is 13 residues. Researchers prepared the TCRbeta library using unique molecular identifiers, the study reports. One entry per CDR3 protein, called by TCRdb with MiXCR from the PCR reads. The sample yields some 550,000 distinct CDR3 sequences, around 23% seen once. The chain couples TRBV20-1 to TRBJ2-6; D is tentatively TRBD1 or TRBD2 (5 bases each). The TCR sequence derives from a boy in the first two years of life who had a stem cell transplant for acute myeloid leukemia, so the T cells may come from the graft donor. The source was PBMCs, mostly from graft donor cells, collected 360 days after TCRalphabeta/CD19-depleted stem cell transplant. The DNA for the CDR3 is TGCAGTGCTAGAGAAACCCGGGACCTCGCCGAGACTTTC. This codes for CSARETRDLAETF.